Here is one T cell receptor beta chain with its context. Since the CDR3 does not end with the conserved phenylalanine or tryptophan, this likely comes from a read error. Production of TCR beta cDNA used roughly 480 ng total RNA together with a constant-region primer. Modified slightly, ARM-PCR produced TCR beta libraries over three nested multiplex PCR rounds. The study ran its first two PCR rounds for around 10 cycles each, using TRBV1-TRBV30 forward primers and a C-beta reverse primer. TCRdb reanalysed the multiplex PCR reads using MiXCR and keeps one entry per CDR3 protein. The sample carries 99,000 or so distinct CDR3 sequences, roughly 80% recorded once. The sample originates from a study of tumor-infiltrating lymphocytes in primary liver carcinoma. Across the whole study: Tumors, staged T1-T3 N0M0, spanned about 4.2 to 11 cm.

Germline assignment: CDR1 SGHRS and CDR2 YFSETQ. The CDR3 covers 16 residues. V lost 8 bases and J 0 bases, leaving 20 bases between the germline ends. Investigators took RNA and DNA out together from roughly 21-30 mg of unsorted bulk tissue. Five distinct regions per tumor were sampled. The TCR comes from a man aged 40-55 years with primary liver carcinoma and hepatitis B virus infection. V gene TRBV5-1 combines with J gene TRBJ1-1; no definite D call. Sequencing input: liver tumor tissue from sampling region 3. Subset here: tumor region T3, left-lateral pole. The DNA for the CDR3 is TGCGCCAGTGCGCGTGGGCTCGCGCTCATGAACACTGAAGCTTTCTTA. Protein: CASARGLALMNTEAFL.